This T cell receptor beta chain came from a study of T cell repertoires in cytomegalovirus infection. Across the whole study: Public TCR beta signatures were indicative of both CMV infection and a matching HLA type.

Only a few counts were recorded for this clonotype. Its specificity is unknown. MiXCR, applied by TCRdb to the reads, yields one record per CDR3 protein. Counted here are hundreds of thousands of distinct CDR3 sequences, about a third occurring once; the ten biggest clones make up under 3.5%. Trimming removed 4 bases from V and 4 bases from J, with 10 bases in between. Germline CDR1 is PRHDT and CDR2 is FYEKMQ (reference sequence). This CDR3 spans 14 amino acids. Overall study results and limits: Using cumulative public TCR beta family frequency, the authors identified those who carried CMV together with the relevant HLA. The response measured ex vivo was dominated by TCR beta clonotypes (HLA-C-restricted and CMV-specific).

This receptor was identified in a human donor in good health (CMV status not recorded). Some clones in this sample may be carry-over from other donors' samples. The rearrangement joins TRBV13 to TRBJ1-4; D is perhaps TRBD1 (6 bases). Sequencing was done on a sample of PBMCs. This chain's CDR3 is CASSSDRSNEKLFF. CDR3 nucleotide sequence: TGTGCCAGCAGCTCGGACAGAAGTAATGAAAAACTGTTTTTT. Filled out from reference TRBV13 and TRBJ1-4, the complete variable domain reads AAGVIQSPRHLIKEKRETATLKCYPIPRHDTVYWYQQGPGQDPQFLISFYEKMQSDKGSIPDRFSAQQFSDYHSELNMSSLELGDSALYFCASSSDRSNEKLFFGSGTQLSVL.